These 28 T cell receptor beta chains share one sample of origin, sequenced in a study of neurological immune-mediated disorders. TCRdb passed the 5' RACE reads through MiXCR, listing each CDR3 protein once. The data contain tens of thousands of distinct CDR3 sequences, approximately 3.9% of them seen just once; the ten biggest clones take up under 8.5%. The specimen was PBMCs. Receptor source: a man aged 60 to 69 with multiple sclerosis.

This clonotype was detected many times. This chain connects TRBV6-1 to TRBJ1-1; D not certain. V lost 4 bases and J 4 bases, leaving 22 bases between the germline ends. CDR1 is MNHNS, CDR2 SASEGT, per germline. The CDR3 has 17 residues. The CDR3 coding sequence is TGTGCCAGCAGTGCGAATGCGGGGTCTCGACAAAGCACTGAAGCTTTCTTT. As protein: CASSANAGSRQSTEAFF.

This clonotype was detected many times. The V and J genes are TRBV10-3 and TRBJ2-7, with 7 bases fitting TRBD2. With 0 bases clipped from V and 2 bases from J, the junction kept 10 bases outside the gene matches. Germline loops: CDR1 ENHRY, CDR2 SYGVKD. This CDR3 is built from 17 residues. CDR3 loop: CAISESYSSGPTYEQYF. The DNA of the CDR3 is TGTGCCATCAGTGAGTCATACTCTAGCGGACCAACCTACGAGCAGTACTTC.

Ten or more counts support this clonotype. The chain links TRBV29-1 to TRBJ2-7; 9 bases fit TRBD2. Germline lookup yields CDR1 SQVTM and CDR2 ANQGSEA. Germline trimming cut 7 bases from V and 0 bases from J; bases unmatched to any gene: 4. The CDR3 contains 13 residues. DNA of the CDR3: TGCAGCGCTAGCGGGACAGACTCCTACGAGCAGTACTTC. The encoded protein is CSASGTDSYEQYF.

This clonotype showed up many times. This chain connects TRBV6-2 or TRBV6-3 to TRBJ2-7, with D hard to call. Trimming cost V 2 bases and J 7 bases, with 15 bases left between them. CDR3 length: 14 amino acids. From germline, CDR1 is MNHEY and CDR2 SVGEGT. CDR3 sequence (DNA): TGTGCCAGCAGTTACGGACGGCAGTTGTGGGAGCAGTACTTC. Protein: CASSYGRQLWEQYF.

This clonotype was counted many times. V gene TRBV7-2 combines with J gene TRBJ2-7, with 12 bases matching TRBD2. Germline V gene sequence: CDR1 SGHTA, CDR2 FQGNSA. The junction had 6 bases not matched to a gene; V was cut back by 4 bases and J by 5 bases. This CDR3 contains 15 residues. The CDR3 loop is CASSSTSGRAHEQYF. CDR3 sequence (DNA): TGTGCCAGCAGCTCGACTAGCGGGAGAGCCCACGAGCAGTACTTC.

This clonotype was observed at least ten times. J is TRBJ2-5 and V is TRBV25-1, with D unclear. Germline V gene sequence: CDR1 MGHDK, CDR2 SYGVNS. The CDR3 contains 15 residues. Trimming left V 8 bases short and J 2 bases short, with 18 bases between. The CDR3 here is CASLGVSGVQETQYF. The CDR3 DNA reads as TGTGCCAGCCTAGGTGTTAGTGGGGTTCAAGAGACCCAGTACTTC.

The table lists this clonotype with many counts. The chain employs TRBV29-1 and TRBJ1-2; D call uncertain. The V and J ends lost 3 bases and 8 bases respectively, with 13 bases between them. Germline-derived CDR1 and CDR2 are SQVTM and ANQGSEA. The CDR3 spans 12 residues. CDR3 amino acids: CSVDTGIRGYTF. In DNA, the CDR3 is TGCAGCGTTGACACCGGGATAAGGGGCTACACCTTC.

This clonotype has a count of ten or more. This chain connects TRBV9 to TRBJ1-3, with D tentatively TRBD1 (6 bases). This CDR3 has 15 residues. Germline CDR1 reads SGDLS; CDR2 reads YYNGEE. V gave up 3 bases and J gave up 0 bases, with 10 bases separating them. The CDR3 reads CASSGGGHSGNTIYF. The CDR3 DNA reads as TGTGCCAGCAGCGGCGGGGGGCACTCTGGAAACACCATATATTTT. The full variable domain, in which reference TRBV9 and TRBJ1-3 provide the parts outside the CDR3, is DSGVTQTPKHLITATGQRVTLRCSPRSGDLSVYWYQQSLDQGLQFLIQYYNGEERAKGNILERFSAQQFPDLHSELNLSSLELGDSALYFCASSGGGHSGNTIYFGEGSWLTVV.

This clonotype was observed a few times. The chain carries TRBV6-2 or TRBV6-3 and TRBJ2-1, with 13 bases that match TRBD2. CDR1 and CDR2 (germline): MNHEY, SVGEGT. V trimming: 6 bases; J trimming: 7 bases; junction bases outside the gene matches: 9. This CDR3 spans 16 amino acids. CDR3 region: CASRHLLTSGRNEQFF. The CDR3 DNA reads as TGTGCCAGCAGACATCTACTGACTAGCGGGAGGAATGAGCAGTTCTTC.

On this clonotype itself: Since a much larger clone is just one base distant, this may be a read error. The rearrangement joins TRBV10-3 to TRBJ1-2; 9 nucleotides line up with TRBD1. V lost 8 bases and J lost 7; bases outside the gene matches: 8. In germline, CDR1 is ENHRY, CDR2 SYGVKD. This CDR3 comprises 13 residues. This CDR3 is CAIDGDREGGYTF. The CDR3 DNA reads TGTGCCATCGACGGGGACAGGGAAGGTGGCTACACCTTC.

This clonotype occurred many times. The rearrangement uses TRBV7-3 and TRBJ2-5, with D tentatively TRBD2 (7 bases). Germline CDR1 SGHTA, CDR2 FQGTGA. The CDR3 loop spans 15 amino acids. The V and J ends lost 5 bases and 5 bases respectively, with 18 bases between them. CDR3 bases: TGTGCCAGCAGCCCCCGGGGGGCCAGGGGTGAGACCCAGTACTTC. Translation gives CASSPRGARGETQYF.

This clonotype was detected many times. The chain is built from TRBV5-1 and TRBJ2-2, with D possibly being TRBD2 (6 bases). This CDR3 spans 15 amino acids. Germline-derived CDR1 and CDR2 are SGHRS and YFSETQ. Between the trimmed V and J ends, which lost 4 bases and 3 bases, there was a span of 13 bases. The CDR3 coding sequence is TGCGCCAGCAGCCCGGGGACTTTCCACACCGGGGAGCTGTTTTTT. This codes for CASSPGTFHTGELFF.

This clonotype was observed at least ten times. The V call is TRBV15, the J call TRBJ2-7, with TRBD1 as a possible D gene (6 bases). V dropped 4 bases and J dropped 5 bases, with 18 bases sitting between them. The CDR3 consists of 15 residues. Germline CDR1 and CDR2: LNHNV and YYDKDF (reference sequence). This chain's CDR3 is CATSTSTGPPHEQYF. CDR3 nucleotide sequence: TGTGCCACCAGCACTTCGACAGGACCTCCTCACGAGCAGTACTTC.

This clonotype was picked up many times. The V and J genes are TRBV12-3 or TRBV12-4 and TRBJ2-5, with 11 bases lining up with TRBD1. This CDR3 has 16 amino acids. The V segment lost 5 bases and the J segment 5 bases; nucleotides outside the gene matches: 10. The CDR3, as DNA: TGTGCCAGCAGTCTAGGCGGGACAGGGGGATCGGAGACCCAGTACTTC. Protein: CASSLGGTGGSETQYF.

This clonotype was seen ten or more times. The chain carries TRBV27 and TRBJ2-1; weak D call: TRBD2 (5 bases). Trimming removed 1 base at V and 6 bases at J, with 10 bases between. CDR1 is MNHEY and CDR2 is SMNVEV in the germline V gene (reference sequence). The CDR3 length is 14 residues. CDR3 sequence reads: CASSLYGVGNEQFF. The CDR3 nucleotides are TGTGCCAGCAGTTTATACGGGGTAGGCAATGAGCAGTTCTTC.

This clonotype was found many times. The CDR3 nucleotides read TGTGCCAGCAGTTACGGGGCCGACGTCGGGGAGCTGTTTTTT. Translating it yields CASSYGADVGELFF. The chain couples TRBV6-6 to TRBJ2-2, with TRBD1 as a possible D gene (5 bases). This CDR3 region has 14 residues. Trimming left V 2 bases short and J 7 bases short, with 11 bases between. Germline loops: CDR1 MNHNY, CDR2 SVGAGI (reference sequence).

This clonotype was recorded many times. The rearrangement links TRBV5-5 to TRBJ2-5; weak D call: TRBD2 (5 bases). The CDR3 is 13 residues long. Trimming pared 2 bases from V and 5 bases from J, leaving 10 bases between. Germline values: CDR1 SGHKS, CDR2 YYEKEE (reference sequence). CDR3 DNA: TGTGCCAGCAGCTTTGGTAGCGCCGAGACCCAGTACTTC. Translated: CASSFGSAETQYF.

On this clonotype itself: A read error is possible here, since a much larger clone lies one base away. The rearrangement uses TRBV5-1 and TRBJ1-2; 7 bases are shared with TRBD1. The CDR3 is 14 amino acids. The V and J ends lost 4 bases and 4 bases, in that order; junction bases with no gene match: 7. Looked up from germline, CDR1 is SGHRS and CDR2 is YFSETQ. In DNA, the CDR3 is TGCGCCAGCAGCCCGGGAAAGGGGGCCTATGGCTACACCTTC. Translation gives CASSPGKGAYGYTF.

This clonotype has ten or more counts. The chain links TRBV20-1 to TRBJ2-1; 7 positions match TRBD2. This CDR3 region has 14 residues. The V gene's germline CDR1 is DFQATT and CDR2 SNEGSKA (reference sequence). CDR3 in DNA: TGCATTGCCCAACTAGCGCACTCCTACAATGAGCAGTTCTTC. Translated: CIAQLAHSYNEQFF.

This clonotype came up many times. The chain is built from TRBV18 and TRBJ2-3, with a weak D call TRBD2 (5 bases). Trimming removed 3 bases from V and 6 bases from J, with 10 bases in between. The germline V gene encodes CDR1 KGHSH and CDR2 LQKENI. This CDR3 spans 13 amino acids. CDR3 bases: TGTGCCAGCTCACCGAGGCGAGGGGATACGCAGTATTTT. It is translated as CASSPRRGDTQYF.

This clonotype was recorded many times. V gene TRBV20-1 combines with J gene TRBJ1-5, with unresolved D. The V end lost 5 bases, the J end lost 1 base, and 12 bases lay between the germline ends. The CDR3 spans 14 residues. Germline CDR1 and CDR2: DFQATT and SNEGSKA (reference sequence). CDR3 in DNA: TGCAGTGCTCAGCCGTTAGAGAGCAATCAGCCCCAGCATTTT. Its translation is CSAQPLESNQPQHF.

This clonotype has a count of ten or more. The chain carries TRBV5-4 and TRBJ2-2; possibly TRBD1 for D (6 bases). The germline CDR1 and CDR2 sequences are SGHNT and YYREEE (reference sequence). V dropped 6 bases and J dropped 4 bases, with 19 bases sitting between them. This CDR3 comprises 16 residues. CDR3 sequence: CASNAGGGWGTGELFF. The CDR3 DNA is TGTGCCAGCAACGCCGGTGGGGGCTGGGGCACCGGGGAGCTGTTTTTT.

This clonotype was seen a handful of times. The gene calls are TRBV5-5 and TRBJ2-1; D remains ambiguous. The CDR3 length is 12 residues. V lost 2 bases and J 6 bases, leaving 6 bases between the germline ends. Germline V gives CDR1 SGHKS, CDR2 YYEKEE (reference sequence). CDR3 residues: CASSFPSNEQFF. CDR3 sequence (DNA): TGTGCCAGCAGCTTCCCTAGCAATGAGCAGTTCTTC.

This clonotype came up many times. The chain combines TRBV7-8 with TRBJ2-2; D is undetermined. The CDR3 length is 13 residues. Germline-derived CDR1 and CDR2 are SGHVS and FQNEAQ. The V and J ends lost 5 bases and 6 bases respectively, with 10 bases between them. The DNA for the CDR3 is TGTGCCAGCAGCCCACCCAGTGCCGGGGAGCTGTTTTTT. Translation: CASSPPSAGELFF.

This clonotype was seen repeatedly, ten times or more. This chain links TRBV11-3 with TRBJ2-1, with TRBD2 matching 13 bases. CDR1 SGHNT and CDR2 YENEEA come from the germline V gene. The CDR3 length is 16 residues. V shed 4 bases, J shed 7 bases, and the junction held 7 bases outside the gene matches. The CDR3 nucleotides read TGTGCCAGCAGCTCCCAAACTAGCGGGAGGGTAAATGAGCAGTTCTTC. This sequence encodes CASSSQTSGRVNEQFF.

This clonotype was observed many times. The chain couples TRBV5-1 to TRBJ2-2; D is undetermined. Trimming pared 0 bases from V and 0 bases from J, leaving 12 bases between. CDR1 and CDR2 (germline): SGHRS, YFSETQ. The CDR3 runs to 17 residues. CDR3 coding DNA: TGCGCCAGCAGCTTGGAACCGTTAGGGTCGAACACCGGGGAGCTGTTTTTT. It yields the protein CASSLEPLGSNTGELFF.

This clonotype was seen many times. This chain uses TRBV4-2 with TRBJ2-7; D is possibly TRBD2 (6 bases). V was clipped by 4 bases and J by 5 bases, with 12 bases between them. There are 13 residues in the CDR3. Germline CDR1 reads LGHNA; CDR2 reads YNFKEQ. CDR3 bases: TGTGCCAGCAGCCGCGAACGGGGGAACGAGCAGTACTTC. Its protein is CASSRERGNEQYF.

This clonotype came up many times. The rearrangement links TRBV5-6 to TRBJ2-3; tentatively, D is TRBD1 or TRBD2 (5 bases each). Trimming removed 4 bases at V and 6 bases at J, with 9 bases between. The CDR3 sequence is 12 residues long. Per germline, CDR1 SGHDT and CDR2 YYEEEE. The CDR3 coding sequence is TGTGCCAGCAGCGGGGGAACGGATACGCAGTATTTT. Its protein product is CASSGGTDTQYF.